The T cell receptor beta chain under discussion was sequenced for a study of shared clonotypes between healthy human individuals. Study-wide findings and caveats: Relative to their counterparts shared across all four donors, non-shared clonotypes exhibited diminished generation probabilities. How much donors shared clonotypes was expected to be affected by sequencing depth.

Cells designated naive CD8 were CD45RO-negative and were positively selected for CCR7, with terminally differentiated effector memory CD45RA+ cells excluded. Genomic DNA of every subset was divided equally among multiple immunoSEQ plates. As handled by the study authors: Junction-only immunoSEQ sequences carried no quality scores, so filtering differed. Only in-frame clones appear in the TCRdb table, and some are missing; sequencing was by immunoSEQ multiplex PCR. The V and J calls and clone size are taken from that table; D and trimming were inferred from the DNA. The top ten clones hold 0.11% of a sample with hundreds of thousands of clones, approximately 96% of them seen once. V shed 4 bases and J shed 1 base, with 29 bases lying between them. The CDR3 totals 20 residues. Of note for this clone: What it binds is unknown.

The chain carries TRBV5-3 and TRBJ1-2; D may be TRBD1 (5 bases). TRBV5-3 is designated an ORF whose function remains uncertain. This clonotype was obtained from a woman aged 25 to 45 in good health. Sequenced input: naive CD8+ T cells sorted from blood. In nucleotides, the CDR3 is TGTGCCAGAAGCGAAAATCATGGGACCGATATTACGGGGCTTAACTATGGCTACACCTTC. Translation gives CARSENHGTDITGLNYGYTF.